This TCR beta chain was sequenced for a study of blood T cell repertoires in COVID-19. Sequencing was performed with immunoSEQ multiplex PCR; in TCRdb, only in-frame clones are kept and a portion is missing. The profile shows around 40,000 clones, about 90% of them singletons. This CDR3 contains 15 residues. CDR1 is SNHLY, CDR2 FYNNEI, per germline. V gave up 3 bases and J gave up 4 bases, with 15 bases separating them. Sequences were obtained from peripheral blood. The V call is TRBV2, the J call TRBJ1-1; D may be TRBD1 (6 bases). This TCR came from an elderly woman with acute or convalescent COVID-19. CDR3 nucleotide sequence: TGTGCCAGCAGTGATCCAGGGGAGTGGATCACTGAAGCTTTCTTT. This sequence encodes CASSDPGEWITEAFF.